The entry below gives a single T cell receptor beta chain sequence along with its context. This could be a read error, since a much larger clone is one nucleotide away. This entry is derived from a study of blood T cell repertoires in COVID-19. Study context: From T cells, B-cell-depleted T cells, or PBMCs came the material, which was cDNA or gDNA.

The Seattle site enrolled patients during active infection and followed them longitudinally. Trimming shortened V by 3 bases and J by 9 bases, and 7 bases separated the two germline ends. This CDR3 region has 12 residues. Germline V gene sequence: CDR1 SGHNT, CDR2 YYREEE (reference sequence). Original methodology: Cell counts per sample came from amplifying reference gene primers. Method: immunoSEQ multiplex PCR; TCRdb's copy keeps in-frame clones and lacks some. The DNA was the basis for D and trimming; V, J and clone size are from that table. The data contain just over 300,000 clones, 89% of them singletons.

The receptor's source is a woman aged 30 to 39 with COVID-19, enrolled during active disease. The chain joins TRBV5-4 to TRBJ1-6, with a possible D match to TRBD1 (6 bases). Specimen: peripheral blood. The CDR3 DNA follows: TGTGCCAGCAGCTCAGGGGTTTCACCCCTCCACTTT. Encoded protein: CASSSGVSPLHF.